Given below is one T cell receptor (beta chain) in context. It lacks a known antigen. Per-nucleotide qualities are absent, and no much larger clonotype sits a single base away. This sample stems from a study of blood T cell repertoires in COVID-19 (dated by TCRdb to about 2020). Concerning the study at large: Collaborator samples came from the United States, Italy and Spain and covered acute and convalescent phases of COVID-19. The material from the prospective study consisted of cDNA or gDNA derived from T cells, B-cell-depleted T cells, or PBMCs. The dataset comprised deeply sampled blood TCRbeta repertoires from subjects exposed to, actively infected with, or recovered from COVID-19. A freely available public database, intended as a resource for researchers studying the immune response to SARS-CoV-2, is where the repertoires were released. Samples came from the ongoing ImmuneRACE study (first 160 participants) plus 1,254 subjects from 6 global collaborators. Sample metadata almost always included a de-identified subject ID, COVID-19 status, age in years and sex. Where HLA class I and class II types were available, the types were taken from metadata supplied by the sample provider, not from assay-based typing. General findings and caveats noted by the study authors: The amount of clinical and demographic metadata varied by source and participant and was provided uncurated.

Participants in the prospective study were aged 18 to 89 years, lived in about two dozen United States geographic areas, and enrolled through a virtual design. In the prospective study, participants were assigned to cohorts based on the clinical history participants reported in a screening survey and a study questionnaire. Recovered participants in ImmuneRACE Cohort 3 were defined as having two consecutive negative NP/OP PCR tests, clearance from a healthcare professional, or resolution of symptoms. Each participant in the prospective study had whole blood, serum and a nasopharyngeal or oropharyngeal swab collected by mobile phlebotomists. Over an approximately 2-month period, participants in the prospective study had the option of providing additional blood draws and questionnaires. Before DNA extraction, prospective study blood samples were shipped either frozen or at room temperature. The immunoSEQ Assay, a bias-controlled multiplex PCR, was used to amplify TCRbeta CDR3 regions from genomic DNA. The study's processing was this. Nucleated cell counts per sample were estimated from amplification of reference gene primers within the assay. To quantify the absolute abundance of each unique TCRbeta CDR3 rearrangement, sequence reads were collapsed and filtered. Productive Simpson clonality was computed per sample as the square root of Simpson's diversity index over productive rearrangements. Entries here come from immuneACCESS through TCRdb and include only in-frame sequences with V and J called. Some clones fail to appear in such tables; in the studies checked, an unresolved V gene covers under half of the shortfall, and the cause of the remainder is unknown. D and trimming come from the DNA, and the V and J calls and clone size come from that table. For this sample the table gives approximately 170,000 clones, of which 83% were detected only once. 3.5% to 5% of the sample rests with the top ten.

The receptor's source is a woman between 45 and 60 years old who had recovered from COVID-19. The source material was PBMCs or T cells enriched from blood (not recorded which).

For the CDR3, the sequence is CASSGAVGEAFF. The DNA reads as follows: TGTGCCAGCAGCGGGGCCGTGGGTGAAGCTTTCTTT. The rearranged chain carries TRBV9 and TRBJ1-1; no D segment can be confidently identified. There are 12 amino acids in the CDR3, from cysteine to phenylalanine inclusive. Solely the CDR3 DNA is kept, with 36 bases framed from the first base. CDR1 and CDR2 (SGDLS, YYNGEE) derive from the germline V gene. Deletion took 3 bases off V and 7 bases off J, with a span of 10 bases between the germline ends.